The TCR beta chain described here comes from a study of cytomegalovirus exposure and HLA in healthy donors (dated by TCRdb to about 2017). Describing the broader study: An earlier analysis of 550 to 700 of the donors reported 250 to 350 Gb of sequence data and more than 90 million unique TCR beta sequences from about 179 million T cells. An early release covering 550 to 700 HLA-typed donors comprised about 300 gigabases of sequencing data and tens of millions of unique TCR sequences. Among the roughly 380 genotyped donors, around 81% belonged to the genetic ancestry cluster associated with self-reported Caucasian donors. The study aimed to test whether cataloging public T cell receptors could reveal signatures of past pathogen exposure. The study profiled the T cell repertoires of under 700 subjects by immunosequencing and related them to cytomegalovirus serostatus. Besides the first cohort of roughly 660 subjects, a separate validation cohort made up of 120 different subjects was used. To predict cytomegalovirus infection status, the study brought together high-throughput TCR immunosequencing, statistical association of individual TCRs with disease status, and machine learning. To study patterns of TCR occurrence, a later analysis re-analyzed previously published TCR beta repertoires from 600 to 750 donors and added high-resolution HLA genotyping. The later analysis used no new phenotypic data to find candidate immune exposures, relying instead on TCR beta sequences and their occurrence across donors. An earlier analysis of 587 of the donors used high-throughput TCR beta sequencing to judge whether each TCR beta V gene segment behaved as functional or pseudogenic. Donor age, sex, ethnicity and CMV serostatus were collected together with the repertoire data. Genome-wide SNP genotypes for about 65% of the roughly 700 donors were used in a later genetic analysis, which treated that subset as a discovery cohort. Every repertoire in the discovery cohort had been generated on one and the same sequencing platform. HLA typing covered class I and class II loci at four-digit resolution. Typing coverage varied by locus: 629-630 donors for A, B, C, DRB1 and DQB1; around 560 for DQA1; about 600 for DPA1; around 490 for DPB1. Roughly 5 DR-DQ haplotypes were handled as single units for association and clustering, since linkage in the cohort was strong. Across some 400 genotyped donors of the cohort, an average of approximately 240,000 unique TCR beta nucleotide sequences per donor were sequenced, and approximately 17% of those sequences were non-productive.

Points the paper makes about the study in general: In a later analysis, over 15,000 TCR beta sequences were associated with specific HLA alleles at a false discovery rate of 0.05. A group of highly shared sequence variants was considered likely to be a technical artifact of the sequencing pipeline. In a later genetic analysis, fewer N-insertions in productive TCRs were reported among donors in an Asian-associated ancestry cluster than the roughly 700-donor mean. In a later analysis, most CMV-associated TCR beta chains were found to appear HLA-restricted, with HLA associations seemingly driven largely by CMV exposure. The classifier was reported to diagnose cytomegalovirus status with high specificity and sensitivity in both the original and validation cohorts. Some IMGT-functional V segments, including TRBV6-2 and TRBV6-3, could not be distinguished by the 87-base-pair reads and were therefore excluded. CMV serostatus was the only immune exposure information available for the cohort. A total of 150 to 200 TCR beta chains were listed by the study as associated with cytomegalovirus. Approximately 16 rarely observed V segments, including chromosome 9 orphons, were excluded from the earlier analysis of several hundred of the donors because counts were too low. A further reported finding was that TCR beta sequences accurately predicted the HLA-A and HLA-B alleles for most subjects in the first cohort. Only TCR beta chains were sequenced in this cohort, and the absence of alpha or paired-chain data limited detectable features. Linkage disequilibrium might explain the correlated functional status among segregating V segments, but an unknown experimental factor could not be excluded. According to a later analysis, TCR association rates differed among HLA loci, with DRB1 alleles showing the most associated TCRs and HLA-C alleles showing the fewest. When HLA alleles, especially DR and DQ, strongly co-occurred, attributing TCR associations to individual alleles was difficult. In a later analysis, several top co-occurrence clusters were reported to appear linked to parvovirus B19, influenza, CMV and Epstein-Barr virus. It was suggested by the authors that the approach could potentially be generalized to other disease states and immunological phenotypes. A later genetic analysis associated a missense DCLRE1C variant with V-gene and J-gene trimming of TCR beta chains, and an independent cohort replicated the association. Roughly uniform sequencing depth across donors was assumed in presence/absence analyses, although this assumption may not hold. Most TCR sequences were seen in very few donors, while some public TCRs were found in many individuals. In an earlier analysis of about 540 of the donors, most TCR beta V segments were observed in productive rearrangements about 87% or about 30% of the time, broadly matching IMGT annotations. Because HLA typing was unavailable for some donors at each locus, only the typed subset was used in association tests. In vitro tests confirmed that a few of the cytomegalovirus-associated TCR beta chains recognize cytomegalovirus antigens. In a later analysis, HLA-associated TCR beta chains were found to be more clonally expanded and to have lower generation probabilities than equally common non-associated chains.

The cohort comprised 666 healthy bone marrow donors. Cohort members were all nominally healthy when sampled, although unrecorded immune exposures were likely present. The donor tested CMV seronegative, placing the donor among the 350 or so seronegative members of the cohort. A peripheral blood sample was collected from each donor, and TCR beta sequencing was performed on peripheral blood mononuclear cells. Genomic DNA was extracted from the blood cell samples with the Qiagen DNeasy Blood Extraction Kit. Inclusive of the bounding cysteine and phenylalanine, the CDR3 is 12 residues long. The entry retains the CDR3 DNA only, 36 bases that are in frame from base 1. V drops 0 bases and J drops 7 bases, leaving 8 bases in between. CDR1 SGHRS and CDR2 YFSETQ were looked up in the germline V gene. About this clone itself: What this receptor recognizes is not known. Per-base quality was not reported, and no clone a single base away is much larger than it.

Receptor libraries were prepared by the immunoSEQ multiplex PCR assay. The multiplex PCR relied on a mix of 60 forward primers for TCR Vbeta segments and 13 reverse primers for TCR Jbeta segments. Amplification of the CDR3 region of rearranged TCR beta genes was performed with a multiplex PCR assay on genomic DNA. On the Illumina HiSeq System, the amplified TCR beta libraries were sequenced as 87-base-pair reads. Turning to the authors' computational methods: A later analysis tallied 80 million to 95 million unique TCR beta chains across the 640 or so repertoires, and around 9.9 million of those chains were shared by two or more donors. A nearest-neighbor algorithm error-corrected the raw reads and collapsed the reads into unique sequences, merging closely related sequences to remove PCR and sequencing errors. To assign V, D and J gene segments, CDR3 sequences were aligned to IMGT reference sequences. For a sequence to be retained, a match of at least six nucleotides was required to both a V gene segment and a J gene segment. A rearrangement counted as productive if the CDR3 had no stop codons and remained in frame with V and J, and every other rearrangement counted as non-productive. Following IMGT convention, CDR3 was defined as the stretch from the second conserved V-encoded cysteine to the conserved J-encoded phenylalanine. In an earlier analysis of around 570 of the donors, sequences lacking an unambiguous match to a single V gene segment were excluded. An earlier analysis of some 500 of the donors classified V segments as functional when productive rearrangements were above 56.7% and as segregating when the standard deviation between donors was above 5%. A statistical classification framework was built to diagnose cytomegalovirus status from the catalog of TCR beta chain sequences. V and J gene assignment, in a later analysis, came from comparing TCR nucleotide sequences with IMGT/GENE-DB human TR gene sequences. A later analysis assigned CDR3 sequences and most-parsimonious VDJ recombination scenarios with the TCRdist pipeline. In a later analysis, each TCR beta chain was defined by its CDR3 amino acid sequence together with its V-gene family, and reads lacking a unique V-gene family were excluded. As a way to deal with suspected cross-contamination and a sequencing artifact, a later analysis dropped 450 to 700 nucleotide sequences that were highly shared and had low generation probability. In a later analysis, a clonal expansion index was calculated for each public chain from normalized within-repertoire ranks of inferred template counts. A later analysis computed generation probabilities with a VDJ recombination model fitted to out-of-frame rearrangements, and checked the results against IGoR. In a later analysis, hypergeometric tests were used to score TCR-TCR, TCR-HLA and TCR-CMV co-occurrence, with a repertoire-size bias correction applied to TCR pairs. A later analysis estimated false discovery rates by permuting HLA or CMV assignments 20 times. A later analysis grouped co-occurring TCRs with DBSCAN, adding TCRdist sequence similarity when clustering within HLA-allele-positive subsets. Repertoires with fewer than 30,000 or more than 120,000 public chains were left out of co-occurrence clustering, as were about 5 repertoires with anomalous nucleotide sharing. TCRdb mirrors the immuneACCESS table, restricted to in-frame sequences. Some clones are absent from its copies; in checked studies, under half trace to an unresolved V gene, and the reason for the others is unknown. V, J and clone size are those of that table, while D and trimming were read from the DNA. The sample table records about 90,000 clones; 70% to 85% of these occur just once. The ten largest make up 2.1% of the sample.

The specimen was PBMCs. The sequence joins TRBV5-1 to TRBJ2-7; no D segment can be confidently identified. The clonotype originates from a young man in good health and CMV-seronegative. The sequenced DNA is TGCGCCAGCAGCTTGGACCGGAGAGAGCAGTACTTC. Translation gives CASSLDRREQYF.